This T cell receptor (beta chain) is drawn from a study of T cell changes during pregnancy in multiple sclerosis. Germline CDR1 reads SGDLS; CDR2 reads YYNGEE. The V and J ends lost 5 bases and 0 bases respectively, with 8 bases between them. This CDR3 spans 13 amino acids. Using immunoSEQ multiplex PCR, the repertoire was profiled, and TCRdb retains in-frame clones only, with some absent. The sample has 75,000 to 80,000 clones, under 95% seen once. Specimen: peripheral blood, collected after pregnancy. The J gene is TRBJ1-1, the V gene TRBV9; D unresolved. The sequence was collected from a female donor in good health, enrolled as a control in a pregnancy study. CDR3 region: CASSATVNTEAFF. Here the CDR3 DNA reads TGTGCCAGCAGTGCTACAGTGAACACTGAAGCTTTCTTT.